This T cell receptor beta chain derives from a study of cytomegalovirus exposure and HLA in healthy donors. Study-wide points: Sequencing depth across donors, presence/absence analyses assumed, was roughly uniform. Certain sequence variants were highly shared and formed a cluster, and this cluster was likely a sequencing artifact. Using a false discovery rate of 0.05, a later analysis showed that approximately 17,000 TCR beta sequences were associated with HLA alleles.

On this clone: Its target is not known.

PCR amplification relied on 60 Vbeta primers (plus 13 Jbeta primers). The method was immunoSEQ multiplex PCR; TCRdb's version includes in-frame clones alone and lacks a portion of them. The data contain some 170,000 clones, almost 80% of them singletons. The receptor was derived from a woman aged 45-60 years in good health and CMV-seronegative. The sequencing input was PBMCs.

In DNA form, the CDR3 reads TGTGCCAGCAGCCGCGGACAGGGGGCCTACGAGCAGTACTTC. Translated, it gives CASSRGQGAYEQYF. This sequence joins TRBV7-9 and TRBJ2-7, with 10 bases that match TRBD1. Germline V gene lookup returns CDR1 SEHNR and CDR2 FQNEAQ (reference sequence). The CDR3 spans 14 residues. Unmatched junction bases numbered 3, after V lost 5 bases and J lost 2 bases.